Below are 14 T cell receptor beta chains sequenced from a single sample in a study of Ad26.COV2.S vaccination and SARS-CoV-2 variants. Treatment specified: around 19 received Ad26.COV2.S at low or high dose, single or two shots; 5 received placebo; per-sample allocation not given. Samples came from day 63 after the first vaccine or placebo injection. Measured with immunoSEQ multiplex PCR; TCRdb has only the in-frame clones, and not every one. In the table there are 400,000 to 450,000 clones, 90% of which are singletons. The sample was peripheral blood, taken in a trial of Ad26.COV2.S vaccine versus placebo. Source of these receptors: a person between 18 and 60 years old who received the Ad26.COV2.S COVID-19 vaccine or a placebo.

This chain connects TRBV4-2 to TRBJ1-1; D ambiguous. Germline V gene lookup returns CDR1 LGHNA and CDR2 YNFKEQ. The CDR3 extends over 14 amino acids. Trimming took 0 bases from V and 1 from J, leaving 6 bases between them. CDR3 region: CASSQEGENTEAFF. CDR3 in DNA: TGTGCCAGCAGCCAAGAGGGAGAGAACACTGAAGCTTTCTTT.

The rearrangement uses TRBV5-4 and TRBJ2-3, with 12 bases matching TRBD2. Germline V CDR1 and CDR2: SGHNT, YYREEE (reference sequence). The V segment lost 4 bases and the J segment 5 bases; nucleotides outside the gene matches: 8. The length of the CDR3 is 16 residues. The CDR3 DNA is TGTGCCAGCAGCCTAGGACTAGCGGGATTCAGAGATACGCAGTATTTT. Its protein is CASSLGLAGFRDTQYF.

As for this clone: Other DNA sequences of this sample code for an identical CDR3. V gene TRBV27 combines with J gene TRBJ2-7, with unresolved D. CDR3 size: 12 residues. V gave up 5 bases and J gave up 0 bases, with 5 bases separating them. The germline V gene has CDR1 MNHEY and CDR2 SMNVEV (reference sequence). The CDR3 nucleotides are TGTGCCAGCAGTCCGAGCTCCTACGAGCAGTACTTC. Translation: CASSPSSYEQYF.

The CDR3 nucleotides read TGTGCCAGTAAGGGGCGGGGGGCAGATACGCAGTATTTT. Protein product: CASKGRGADTQYF. The chain combines TRBV19 with TRBJ2-3; 8 bases match TRBD2. V was pared by 7 bases and J by 4 bases, with 4 bases of the junction left unmatched. CDR1 and CDR2 from the germline V gene are LNHDA and SQIVND (reference sequence). CDR3 length: 13 amino acids.

CDR3 residues: CASSRDRGRDTQYF. The DNA of the CDR3 is TGTGCCAGCAGCCGGGACAGGGGGCGGGATACGCAGTATTTT. V usage is TRBV11-2 and J usage is TRBJ2-3; 12 bases align to TRBD1. The V segment lost 5 bases and the J segment 6 bases; nucleotides outside the gene matches: 3. Germline assignment: CDR1 SGHAT and CDR2 FQNNGV. This CDR3 has 14 residues.

In DNA, the CDR3 is TGTGCCAGCAGTTTGGACGACAGGGGAGTGCAGTACTTC. It translates to CASSLDDRGVQYF. The rearrangement uses TRBV12-3 or TRBV12-4 and TRBJ2-7; 8 bases are shared with TRBD1. The junction had 7 bases not matched to a gene; V was cut back by 3 bases and J by 9 bases. This CDR3 spans 13 amino acids.

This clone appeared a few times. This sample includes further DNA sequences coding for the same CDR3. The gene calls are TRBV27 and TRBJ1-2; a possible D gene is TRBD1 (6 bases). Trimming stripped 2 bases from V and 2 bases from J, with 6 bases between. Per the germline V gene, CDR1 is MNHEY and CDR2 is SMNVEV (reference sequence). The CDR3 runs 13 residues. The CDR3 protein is CASSLGGNYGYTF. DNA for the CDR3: TGTGCCAGCAGTTTAGGGGGCAACTATGGCTACACCTTC.

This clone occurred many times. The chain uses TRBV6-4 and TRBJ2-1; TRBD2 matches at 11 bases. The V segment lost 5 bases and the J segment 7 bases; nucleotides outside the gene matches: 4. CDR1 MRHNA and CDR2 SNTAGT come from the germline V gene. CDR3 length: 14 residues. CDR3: CASSIAGGPNEQFF. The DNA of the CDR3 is TGTGCCAGCAGTATAGCGGGAGGGCCGAATGAGCAGTTCTTC.

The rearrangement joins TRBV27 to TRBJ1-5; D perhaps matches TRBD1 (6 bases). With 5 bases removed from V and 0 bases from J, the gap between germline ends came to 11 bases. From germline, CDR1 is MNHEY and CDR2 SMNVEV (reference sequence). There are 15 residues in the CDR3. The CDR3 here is CASSTHRDSNQPQHF. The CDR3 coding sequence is TGTGCCAGCAGTACCCACAGGGATAGCAATCAGCCCCAGCATTTT.

As DNA, the CDR3 is TGCGCCAGCAGCTTGGAGTCCGGACGGAGCATAGGTGGTTATGGCTACACCTTC. This sequence encodes CASSLESGRSIGGYGYTF. The V and J genes are TRBV5-1 and TRBJ1-2; no clear D. Trimming took 0 bases from V and 5 from J, leaving 23 bases between them. This CDR3 has 18 residues. In germline, CDR1 is SGHRS, CDR2 YFSETQ.

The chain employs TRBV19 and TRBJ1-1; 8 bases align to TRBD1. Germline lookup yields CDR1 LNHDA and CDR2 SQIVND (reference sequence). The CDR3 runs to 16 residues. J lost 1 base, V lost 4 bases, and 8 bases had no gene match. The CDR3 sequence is CASSRQGLWENTEAFF. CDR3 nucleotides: TGTGCCAGTAGTAGACAGGGGCTCTGGGAGAACACTGAAGCTTTCTTT.

CDR3 amino acids: CAWSQGPNTEAFF. CDR3 DNA: TGTGCCTGGAGCCAGGGGCCCAACACTGAAGCTTTCTTT. The chain uses TRBV30 and TRBJ1-1, with D tentatively TRBD1 (6 bases). V lost 3 bases and J lost 2, with 10 bases in between. The CDR3 consists of 13 residues. Germline lookup yields CDR1 GTSNPN and CDR2 SVGIG (reference sequence).

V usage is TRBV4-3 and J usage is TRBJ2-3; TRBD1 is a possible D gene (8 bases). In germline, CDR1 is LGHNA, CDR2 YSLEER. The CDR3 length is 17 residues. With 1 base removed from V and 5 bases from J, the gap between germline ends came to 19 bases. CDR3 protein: CASSQGNENRGGDTQYF. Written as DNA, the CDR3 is TGCGCCAGCAGCCAAGGCAATGAAAACAGGGGGGGAGATACGCAGTATTTT.

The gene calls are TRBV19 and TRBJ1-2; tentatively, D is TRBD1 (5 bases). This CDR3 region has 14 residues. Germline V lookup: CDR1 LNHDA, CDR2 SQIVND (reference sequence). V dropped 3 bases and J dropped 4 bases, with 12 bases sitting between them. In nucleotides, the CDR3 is TGTGCCAGTAGTATGGGGACGACTCGCTATGGCTACACCTTC. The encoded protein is CASSMGTTRYGYTF. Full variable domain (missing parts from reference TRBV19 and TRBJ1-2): DGGITQSPKYLFRKEGQNVTLSCEQNLNHDAMYWYRQDPGQGLRLIYYSQIVNDFQKGDIAEGYSVSREKKESFPLTVTSAQKNPTAFYLCASSMGTTRYGYTFGSGTRLTVV.